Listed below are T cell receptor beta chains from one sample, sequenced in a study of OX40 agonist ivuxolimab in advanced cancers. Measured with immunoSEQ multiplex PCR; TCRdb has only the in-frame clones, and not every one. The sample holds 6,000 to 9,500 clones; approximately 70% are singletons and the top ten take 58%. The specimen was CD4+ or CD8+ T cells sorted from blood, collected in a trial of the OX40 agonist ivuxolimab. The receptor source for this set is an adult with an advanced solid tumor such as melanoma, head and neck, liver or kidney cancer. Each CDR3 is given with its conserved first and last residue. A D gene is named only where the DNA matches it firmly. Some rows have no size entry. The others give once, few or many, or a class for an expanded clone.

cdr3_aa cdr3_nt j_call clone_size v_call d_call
CASSLDLNTEAFF TGTGCCAGCAGCTTGGACTTGAACACTGAAGCTTTCTTT TRBJ1-1 once TRBV5-5 NA
CASSPERSSYNEQFF TGTGCTAGCAGCCCCGAGAGGAGCTCCTACAATGAGCAGTTCTTC TRBJ2-1 NA TRBV7-7 NA
CASSRRDSNEQYF TGTGCCAGCAGCCGGAGGGACAGCAACGAGCAGTACTTC TRBJ2-7 NA TRBV6-6 NA
CASSGGGANTGELFF TGTGCCAGCAGCGGAGGGGGGGCGAACACCGGGGAGCTGTTTTTT TRBJ2-2 once TRBV9 NA
CASSSLTQRGTGELFF TGTGCCAGCAGCTCATTGACCCAAAGGGGCACCGGGGAGCTGTTTTTT TRBJ2-2 NA TRBV7-2 NA
CASSDVARGRADTQYF TGTGCCAGCAGTGATGTAGCCAGGGGGCGCGCAGATACGCAGTATTTT TRBJ2-3 NA TRBV2 TRBD1
CASSWDASNYGYTF TGCGCCAGCAGCTGGGACGCCTCTAACTATGGCTACACCTTC TRBJ1-2 NA TRBV5-1 NA
CASSRGGQFF TGTGCCAGCAGCCGAGGAGGGCAGTTCTTC TRBJ2-1 NA TRBV11-2 NA
CASSAGGSAAYNEQFF TGTGCCAGCAGCGCGGGGGGCTCCGCTGCTTACAATGAGCAGTTCTTC TRBJ2-1 NA TRBV9 NA
CATFQRGYNEQFF TGTGCCACCTTTCAACGGGGATACAATGAGCAGTTCTTC TRBJ2-1 NA TRBV15 NA
CASSLEGGLRAGELFF TGTGCCAGCAGCTTGGAAGGCGGGTTAAGGGCCGGGGAGCTGTTTTTT TRBJ2-2 NA TRBV5-4 NA
CASGTGPYGAQYF TGTGCCAGCGGGACAGGGCCGTATGGAGCCCAGTACTTC TRBJ2-5 NA TRBV6-5 TRBD1
CASSSGQGTEKLFF TGTGCCAGCAGCTCGGGACAGGGAACTGAAAAACTGTTTTTT TRBJ1-4 NA TRBV7-9 TRBD1
CASSSRTANTGELFF TGTGCCAGCAGTTCGCGGACAGCGAACACCGGGGAGCTGTTTTTT TRBJ2-2 once TRBV27 NA
CASSLATDTQYF TGTGCCAGCAGCTTGGCCACAGATACGCAGTATTTT TRBJ2-3 once TRBV5-4 NA
CASSPGLAGATDTQYF TGCGCCAGCAGCCCGGGACTAGCGGGGGCCACAGATACGCAGTATTTT TRBJ2-3 NA TRBV5-1 TRBD2
CASSWGTLNTEAFF TGTGCCAGCAGCTGGGGGACGTTGAACACTGAAGCTTTCTTT TRBJ1-1 NA TRBV7-8 NA
CASSLAHRAGPGYNEQFF TGTGCCAGCAGCTTAGCGCACAGGGCGGGTCCAGGCTACAATGAGCAGTTCTTC TRBJ2-1 NA TRBV7-6 NA
CASSEGIQGDTQYF TGTGCCAGCAGCGAGGGGATACAGGGAGATACGCAGTATTTT TRBJ2-3 NA TRBV9 NA
CATSRGDSLNTGELFF TGTGCCACCAGCCGCGGCGACAGCCTGAACACCGGGGAGCTGTTTTTT TRBJ2-2 NA TRBV15 NA
CATSRGDARWTFF TGTGCCACCAGCAGAGGGGACGCTCGGTGGACCTTTTTT TRBJ1-4 NA TRBV15 NA
CASSRQGWDQPQHF TGTGCCAGCAGTAGACAGGGTTGGGATCAGCCCCAGCATTTT TRBJ1-5 NA TRBV27 TRBD1
CASRSSISGYNEQFF TGTGCCAGCAGAAGTTCGATTAGCGGGTACAATGAGCAGTTCTTC TRBJ2-1 few TRBV27 TRBD2
CASSSSDFGEQYF TGTGCCAGCAGCTCGTCGGATTTCGGCGAGCAGTACTTC TRBJ2-7 NA TRBV7-8 NA
CASSIGYGSFSYEQYF TGTGCCAGTAGTATAGGTTACGGATCCTTCTCCTACGAGCAGTACTTC TRBJ2-7 once TRBV19 NA
CASSPGGYNNQPQHF TGTGCCAGCAGCCCCGGAGGGTATAACAATCAGCCCCAGCATTTT TRBJ1-5 many TRBV11-2 NA
CASSLSSGAYNEQFF TGTGCCAGCAGCCTTTCTAGCGGAGCCTACAATGAGCAGTTCTTC TRBJ2-1 NA TRBV6-5 TRBD2
CASSLGRPTNEKLFF TGTGCCAGCAGCCTGGGACGGCCAACTAATGAAAAACTGTTTTTT TRBJ1-4 NA TRBV6-5 NA
CASFSGPYEQYF TGTGCCAGTTTCAGCGGGCCGTACGAGCAGTACTTC TRBJ2-7 once TRBV19 NA
CASSTLEGYGEGYTF TGTGCCAGCAGTACCTTGGAGGGATACGGCGAGGGCTACACCTTC TRBJ1-2 NA TRBV6-6 NA
CATSRDLLGYNEQFF TGTGCCACCAGCAGAGACCTCTTGGGATACAATGAGCAGTTCTTC TRBJ2-1 NA TRBV15 NA
CASSPEQGRSPLHF TGCGCCAGCAGCCCGGAACAGGGTCGGTCACCCCTCCACTTT TRBJ1-6 NA TRBV5-1 NA
CASSLGFNQPQHF TGTGCCAGCAGTCTGGGTTTCAATCAGCCCCAGCATTTT TRBJ1-5 NA TRBV27 NA
CASSPLAGRTYEQYF TGCGCCAGCAGCCCCTTAGCGGGAAGAACCTACGAGCAGTACTTC TRBJ2-7 few TRBV5-1 TRBD2
CASSPSGGPYEQYF TGTGCCAGCAGCCCGTCGGGGGGACCCTACGAGCAGTACTTC TRBJ2-7 NA TRBV5-4 TRBD2
CASTPTVYSYNEQFF TGTGCCAGCACCCCGACAGTATACTCCTACAATGAGCAGTTCTTC TRBJ2-1 once TRBV27 NA
CASSLGEGGNYGYTF TGTGCCAGCAGCTTAGGGGAAGGGGGCAACTATGGCTACACCTTC TRBJ1-2 NA TRBV7-2 TRBD1
CASSPKRYEKLFF TGTGCCAGCAGCCCGAAGCGATATGAAAAACTGTTTTTT TRBJ1-4 NA TRBV7-2 NA
CASSFSGTYEQYF TGTGCCAGCAGTTTTAGCGGCACCTACGAGCAGTACTTC TRBJ2-7 NA TRBV27 NA
CASSLAGGQGNQPQHF TGTGCCAGCAGCTTGGCGGGGGGGCAGGGCAATCAGCCCCAGCATTTT TRBJ1-5 NA TRBV5-6 NA